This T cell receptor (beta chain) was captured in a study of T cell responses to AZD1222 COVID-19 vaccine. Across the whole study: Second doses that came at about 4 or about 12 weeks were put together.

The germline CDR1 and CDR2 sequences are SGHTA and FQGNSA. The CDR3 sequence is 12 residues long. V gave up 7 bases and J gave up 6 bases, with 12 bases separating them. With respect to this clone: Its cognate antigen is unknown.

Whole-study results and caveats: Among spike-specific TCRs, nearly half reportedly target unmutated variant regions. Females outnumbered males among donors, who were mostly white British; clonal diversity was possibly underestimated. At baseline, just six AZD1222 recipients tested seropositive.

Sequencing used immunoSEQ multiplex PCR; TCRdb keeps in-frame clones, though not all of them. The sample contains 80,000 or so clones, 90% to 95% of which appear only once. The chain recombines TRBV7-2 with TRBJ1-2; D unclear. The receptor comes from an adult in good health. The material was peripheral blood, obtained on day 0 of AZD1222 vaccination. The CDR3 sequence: CASTGSVNGYTF. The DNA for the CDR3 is TGTGCCAGCACCGGGTCCGTGAATGGCTACACCTTC.